These T cell receptor beta chains were read from a single sample in a study of blood T cell repertoires in COVID-19. Using immunoSEQ multiplex PCR, the repertoire was profiled, and TCRdb retains in-frame clones only, with some absent. The table lists about 520,000 clones, 75% to 90% of them singletons, with 3% to 3.5% in the top ten. Sample: peripheral blood. These receptors were collected from a human donor in a cohort sampled during active COVID-19. Both conserved end residues are part of each CDR3. The size of a clone is reported for some rows only, either as once, few or many, or as a class for expanded clones.

V gene: TRBV11-1
clone size: once
CDR3 protein: CASSPFAGGRYEQYF

V gene: TRBV7-2
clone size: once
CDR3 protein: CASSLLGGRLAAQYF

V gene: TRBV10-3
clone size: NA
CDR3 protein: CAISEHRGIPEAFF

V gene: TRBV10-3
clone size: few
CDR3 protein: CAIRASGPYEQYF

V gene: TRBV6-2/TRBV6-3
clone size: NA
CDR3 protein: CASSSGGLPNTEAFF

V gene: TRBV18
clone size: NA
CDR3 protein: CASSQTGTSGYEQYF

V gene: TRBV27
clone size: few
CDR3 protein: CASSPTGQGNTGELFF

V gene: TRBV18
clone size: NA
CDR3 protein: CASSPRQDSSGELFF

V gene: TRBV29-1
clone size: once
CDR3 protein: CSVSDTEAFF

V gene: TRBV27
clone size: NA
CDR3 protein: CASSPAGGAWWSQHF

V gene: TRBV9
clone size: NA
CDR3 protein: CASSPSGRDTGELFF

V gene: TRBV7-9
clone size: once
CDR3 protein: CASSSPDRTIAGGNEQFF

V gene: TRBV29-1
clone size: once
CDR3 protein: CSVRSDRGHGYTF

V gene: TRBV7-9
clone size: NA
CDR3 protein: CASSGGPGLRDSPLHF

V gene: TRBV24-1
clone size: NA
CDR3 protein: CATSDPQGPKYF

V gene: TRBV28
clone size: few
CDR3 protein: CASSWAIGETQYF

V gene: TRBV25-1
clone size: NA
CDR3 protein: CASSANRDRVYNEQFF

V gene: TRBV3-1/TRBV3-2
clone size: NA
CDR3 protein: CASSPSLGLAGDNEQFF

V gene: TRBV11-2
clone size: NA
CDR3 protein: CASSSQGWGSDTQYF

V gene: TRBV7-2
clone size: NA
CDR3 protein: CASSLRVRDEQFF

V gene: TRBV5-1
clone size: once
CDR3 protein: CASSLSGSNRNTEAFF

V gene: TRBV5-6
clone size: NA
CDR3 protein: CASSSSGLQPQHF

V gene: TRBV7-9
clone size: NA
CDR3 protein: CASSVGGQINEQFF

V gene: TRBV27
clone size: NA
CDR3 protein: CASRPGTPRTYEQYF

V gene: TRBV19
clone size: NA
CDR3 protein: CASRGGGPGNTIYF

V gene: TRBV28
clone size: once
CDR3 protein: CASRTGGVNQKLFF

V gene: TRBV18
clone size: NA
CDR3 protein: CASSSGLALYEQYF

V gene: TRBV5-5
clone size: NA
CDR3 protein: CASSSQPGLAGEGSEQFF

V gene: TRBV27
clone size: NA
CDR3 protein: CASSSGQGLHEQYF

V gene: TRBV28
clone size: once
CDR3 protein: CASSFYPDISNYGYTF

V gene: TRBV19
clone size: NA
CDR3 protein: CASTPQGGDNYGYTF

V gene: TRBV6-5
clone size: NA
CDR3 protein: CASRPTSSVYNEQFF